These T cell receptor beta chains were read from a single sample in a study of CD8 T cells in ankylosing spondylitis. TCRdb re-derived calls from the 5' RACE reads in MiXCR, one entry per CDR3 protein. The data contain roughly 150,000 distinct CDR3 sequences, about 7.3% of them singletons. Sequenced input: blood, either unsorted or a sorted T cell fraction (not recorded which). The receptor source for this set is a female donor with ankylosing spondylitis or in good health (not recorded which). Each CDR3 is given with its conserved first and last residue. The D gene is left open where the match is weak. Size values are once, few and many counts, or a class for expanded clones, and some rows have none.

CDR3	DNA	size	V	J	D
CASLTDGMNTEAFF	TGTGCCAGCCTGACCGACGGCATGAACACTGAAGCTTTCTTT	many	TRBV6-2/TRBV6-3	TRBJ1-1	NA
CASSQWTGGDEKLFF	TGTGCCAGCAGCCAATGGACAGGGGGAGATGAAAAACTGTTTTTT	NA	TRBV14	TRBJ1-4	TRBD1
CASSLATGTANTEAFF	TGTGCCAGCAGCTTAGCAACTGGGACGGCGAACACTGAAGCTTTCTTT	NA	TRBV7-6	TRBJ1-1	NA
CASSVVGSGVYNEQFF	TGTGCCAGCAGCGTAGTTGGTAGCGGGGTGTACAATGAGCAGTTCTTC	NA	TRBV9	TRBJ2-1	TRBD2
CASSQDMASGGPSTDTQYF	TGTGCCAGCAGCCAAGATATGGCTAGCGGGGGCCCTAGCACAGATACGCAGTATTTT	once	TRBV4-2	TRBJ2-3	TRBD2
CASNLGQGLPQETQYF	TGTGCCAGCAACCTCGGACAGGGCCTTCCACAAGAGACCCAGTACTTC	many	TRBV6-2/TRBV6-3	TRBJ2-5	TRBD1
CASSHMTSGAYNEQFF	TGCGCCAGCAGCCATATGACTAGCGGGGCTTACAATGAGCAGTTCTTC	few	TRBV4-3	TRBJ2-1	TRBD2
CASSEGATPGSSYNEQFF	TGTGCCAGCAGTGAAGGGGCAACACCAGGGTCCTCCTACAATGAGCAGTTCTTC	many	TRBV2	TRBJ2-1	NA
CASNGDTVNTEAFF	TGCGCCAGCAACGGGGATACGGTGAACACTGAAGCTTTCTTT	many	TRBV5-1	TRBJ1-1	NA
CASSKKGSRQGLNTIYF	TGTGCCAGCAGCAAAAAGGGATCCCGACAGGGACTAAACACCATATATTTT	NA	TRBV21-1	TRBJ1-3	NA
CASSPDRLLYNEQFF	TGTGCCAGCAGCCCAGACAGGCTTCTTTACAATGAGCAGTTCTTC	many	TRBV5-5	TRBJ2-1	NA
CASSHGYEQFF	TGTGCCAGCAGCCATGGGTATGAGCAGTTCTTC	many	TRBV11-2	TRBJ2-1	NA
CSGIGGSNTEAFF	TGCAGTGGTATCGGGGGCAGTAACACTGAAGCTTTCTTT	many	TRBV20-1	TRBJ1-1	NA
CASSGDSKSGANVLTF	TGTGCCAGCAGTGGGGACTCAAAATCCGGGGCCAACGTCCTGACTTTC	NA	TRBV7-6	TRBJ2-6	NA
CASSQTADAGQPQHF	TGCGCCAGCAGTCAGACGGCGGATGCCGGCCAGCCCCAGCATTTT	many	TRBV4-3	TRBJ1-5	NA
CSVEPGGEAFF	TGCAGCGTTGAACCGGGGGGAGAAGCTTTCTTT	many	TRBV29-1	TRBJ1-1	NA
CASSRQVSGNTIYF	TGTGCCAGCAGCAGACAGGTCTCTGGAAACACCATATATTTT	many	TRBV28	TRBJ1-3	NA
CASSQVRQGAFGYTF	TGTGCCAGCAGCCAAGTTCGACAGGGGGCTTTTGGCTACACCTTC	many	TRBV7-9	TRBJ1-2	TRBD1
CASSLGTGGAEQYF	TGCGCCAGCAGCTTAGGGACAGGGGGCGCCGAGCAGTACTTC	many	TRBV5-1	TRBJ2-7	TRBD1
CASSLSQGRGGYTF	TGTGCCAGCAGTTTATCACAGGGTAGGGGTGGCTACACCTTC	many	TRBV28	TRBJ1-2	NA
CASSQTGGSYTGELFF	TGTGCCAGCAGCCAAACAGGGGGCTCGTACACCGGGGAGCTGTTTTTT	many	TRBV7-2	TRBJ2-2	TRBD1
CASSRQAYSNQPQHF	TGCGCCAGCAGCCGACAGGCATATAGCAATCAGCCCCAGCATTTT	many	TRBV4-1	TRBJ1-5	NA
CASSLDQGAWNEQFF	TGTGCCAGCAGCTTAGATCAGGGGGCATGGAATGAGCAGTTCTTC	many	TRBV11-2	TRBJ2-1	TRBD1
CATSRDKFTQYF	TGTGCCACCAGCAGAGACAAGTTTACGCAGTATTTT	few	TRBV15	TRBJ2-3	NA
CSVATGEWETQYF	TGCAGCGTCGCCACCGGAGAATGGGAGACCCAGTACTTC	many	TRBV29-1	TRBJ2-5	NA
CASSPGQSNQPQHF	TGTGCCAGCTCACCGGGACAGAGCAATCAGCCCCAGCATTTT	many	TRBV18	TRBJ1-5	TRBD1